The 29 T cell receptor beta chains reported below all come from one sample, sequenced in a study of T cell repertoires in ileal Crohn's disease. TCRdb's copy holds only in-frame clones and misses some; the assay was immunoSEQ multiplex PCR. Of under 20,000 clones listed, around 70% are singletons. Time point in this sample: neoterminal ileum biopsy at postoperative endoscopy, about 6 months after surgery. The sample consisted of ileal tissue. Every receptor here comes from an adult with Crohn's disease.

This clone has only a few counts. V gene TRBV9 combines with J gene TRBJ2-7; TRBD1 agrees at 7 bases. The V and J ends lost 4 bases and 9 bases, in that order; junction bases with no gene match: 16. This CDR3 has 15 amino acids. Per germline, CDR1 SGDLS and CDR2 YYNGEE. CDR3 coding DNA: TGTGCCAGCAGCCCTGCTCCGACAGGGCTTAGTTGGCAGTACTTC. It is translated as CASSPAPTGLSWQYF. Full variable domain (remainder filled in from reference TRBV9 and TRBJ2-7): DSGVTQTPKHLITATGQRVTLRCSPRSGDLSVYWYQQSLDQGLQFLIQYYNGEERAKGNILERFSAQQFPDLHSELNLSSLELGDSALYFCASSPAPTGLSWQYFGPGTRLTVT.

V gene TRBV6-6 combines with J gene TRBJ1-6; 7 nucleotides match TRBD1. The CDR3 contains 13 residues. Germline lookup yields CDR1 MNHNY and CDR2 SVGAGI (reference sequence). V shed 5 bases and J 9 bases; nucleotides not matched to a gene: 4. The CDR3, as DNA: TGTGCCAGCAGTATCCCAGGGGGTTCACCCCTCCACTTT. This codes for CASSIPGGSPLHF.

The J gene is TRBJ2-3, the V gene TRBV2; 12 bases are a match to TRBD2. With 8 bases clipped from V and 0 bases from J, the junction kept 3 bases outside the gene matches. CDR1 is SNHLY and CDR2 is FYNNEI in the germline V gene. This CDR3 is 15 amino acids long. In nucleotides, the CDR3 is TGTGCCAGCCAGGGGACTAGCGGGAGCACAGATACGCAGTATTTT. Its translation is CASQGTSGSTDTQYF.

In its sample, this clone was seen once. The CDR3 DNA is TGTGCCAGCAGCGTAGGGACAGAAGAGACCCAGTACTTC. Protein sequence: CASSVGTEETQYF. V and J are TRBV9 and TRBJ2-5; D is possibly TRBD1 (6 bases). The CDR3 is 13 residues long. V lost 0 bases, J lost 3 bases, and 6 bases lay in between. The germline gives CDR1 SGDLS, CDR2 YYNGEE.

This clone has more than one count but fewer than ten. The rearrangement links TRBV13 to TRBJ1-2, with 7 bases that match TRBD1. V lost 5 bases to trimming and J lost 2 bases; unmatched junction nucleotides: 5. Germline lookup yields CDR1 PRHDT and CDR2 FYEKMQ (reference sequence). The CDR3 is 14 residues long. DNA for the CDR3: TGTGCCAGCAGCATCGGGACAGACAACTATGGCTACACCTTC. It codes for CASSIGTDNYGYTF.

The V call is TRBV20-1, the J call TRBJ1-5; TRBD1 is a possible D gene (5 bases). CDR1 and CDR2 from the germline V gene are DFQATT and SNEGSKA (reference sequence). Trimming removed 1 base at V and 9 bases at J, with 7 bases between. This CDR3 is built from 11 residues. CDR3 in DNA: TGCAGTGCTAGAGCCGGGGGGCCCCAGCATTTT. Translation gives CSARAGGPQHF.

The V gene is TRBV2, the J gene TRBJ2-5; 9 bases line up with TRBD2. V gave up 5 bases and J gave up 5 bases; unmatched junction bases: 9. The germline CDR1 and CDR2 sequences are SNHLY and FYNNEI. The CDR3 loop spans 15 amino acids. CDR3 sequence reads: CASSPEGLASETQYF. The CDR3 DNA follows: TGTGCCAGCAGTCCCGAGGGACTAGCAAGTGAGACCCAGTACTTC.

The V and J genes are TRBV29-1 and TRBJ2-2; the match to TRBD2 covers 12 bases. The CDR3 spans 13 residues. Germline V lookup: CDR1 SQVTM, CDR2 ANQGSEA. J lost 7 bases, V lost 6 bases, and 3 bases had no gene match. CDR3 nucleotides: TGCAGCGTAAGACTAGCGGGGGTCGGGGAGCTGTTTTTT. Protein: CSVRLAGVGELFF.

CDR3 sequence reads: CASSPPGTALLSGYGYTF. CDR3 DNA sequence: TGTGCCAGCAGCCCCCCCGGGACAGCTCTCCTTAGTGGCTATGGCTACACCTTC. The rearrangement links TRBV7-9 to TRBJ1-2; 7 nucleotides align to TRBD1. This CDR3 is built from 18 residues. Germline V gene lookup returns CDR1 SEHNR and CDR2 FQNEAQ (reference sequence). Trimming at V came to 5 bases and at J to 4 bases, leaving 19 bases not matched to a gene.

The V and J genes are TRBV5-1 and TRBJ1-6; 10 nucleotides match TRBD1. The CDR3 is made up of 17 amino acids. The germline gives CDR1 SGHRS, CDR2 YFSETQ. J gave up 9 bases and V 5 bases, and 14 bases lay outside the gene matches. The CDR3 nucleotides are TGCGCCAGCAGGCCGGGACAGGGGCATGTGGCGGCTTCACCCCTCCACTTT. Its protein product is CASRPGQGHVAASPLHF.

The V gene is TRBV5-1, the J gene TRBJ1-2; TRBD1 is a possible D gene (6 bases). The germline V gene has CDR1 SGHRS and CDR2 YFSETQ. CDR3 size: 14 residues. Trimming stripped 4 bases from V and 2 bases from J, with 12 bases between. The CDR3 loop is CASSPGHSNYGYTF. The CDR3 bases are TGCGCCAGCAGCCCGGGACACTCCAACTATGGCTACACCTTC.

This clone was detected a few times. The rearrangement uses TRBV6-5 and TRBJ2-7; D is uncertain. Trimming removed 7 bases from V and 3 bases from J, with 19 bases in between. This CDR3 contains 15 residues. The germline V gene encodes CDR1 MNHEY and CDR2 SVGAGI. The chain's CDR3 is CASTRRSGSYYEQYF. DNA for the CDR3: TGTGCCAGCACCAGACGGAGTGGAAGTTACTACGAGCAGTACTTC.

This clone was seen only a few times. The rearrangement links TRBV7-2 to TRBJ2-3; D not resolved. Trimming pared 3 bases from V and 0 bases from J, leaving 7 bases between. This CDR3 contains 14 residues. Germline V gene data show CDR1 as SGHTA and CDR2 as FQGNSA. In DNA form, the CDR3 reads TGTGCCAGCAGCTTTGGCAGAAGCACAGATACGCAGTATTTT. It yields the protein CASSFGRSTDTQYF.

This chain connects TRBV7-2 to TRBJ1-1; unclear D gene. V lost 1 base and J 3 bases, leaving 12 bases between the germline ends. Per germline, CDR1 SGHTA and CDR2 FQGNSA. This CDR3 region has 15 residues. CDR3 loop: CASSLGGGRHTEAFF. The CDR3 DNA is TGTGCCAGCAGCTTAGGGGGTGGGAGGCACACTGAAGCTTTCTTT.

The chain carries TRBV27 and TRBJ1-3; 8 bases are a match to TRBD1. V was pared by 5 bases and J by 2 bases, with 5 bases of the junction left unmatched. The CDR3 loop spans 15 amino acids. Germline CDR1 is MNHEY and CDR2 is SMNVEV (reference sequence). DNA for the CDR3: TGTGCCAGCAGTCCGCGGACAGGGACTGGAAACACCATATATTTT. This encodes CASSPRTGTGNTIYF.

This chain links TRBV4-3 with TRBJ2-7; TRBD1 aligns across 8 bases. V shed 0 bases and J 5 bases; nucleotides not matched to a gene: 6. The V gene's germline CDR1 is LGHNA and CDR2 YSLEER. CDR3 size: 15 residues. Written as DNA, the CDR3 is TGCGCCAGCAGCCAAGATCTCACAGGGGGTGACGAGCAGTACTTC. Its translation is CASSQDLTGGDEQYF.

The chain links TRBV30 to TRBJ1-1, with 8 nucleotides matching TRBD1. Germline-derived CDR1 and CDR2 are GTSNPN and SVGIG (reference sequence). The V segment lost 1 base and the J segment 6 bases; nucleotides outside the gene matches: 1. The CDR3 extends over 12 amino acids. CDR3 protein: CAWSGQGSEAFF. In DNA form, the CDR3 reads TGTGCCTGGAGTGGACAGGGGTCTGAAGCTTTCTTT.

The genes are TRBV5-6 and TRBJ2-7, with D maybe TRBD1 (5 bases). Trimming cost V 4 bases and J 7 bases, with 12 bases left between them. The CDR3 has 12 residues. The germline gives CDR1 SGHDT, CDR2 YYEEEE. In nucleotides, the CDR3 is TGTGCCAGCAGCCTCTGGCAGGGTGAGCAGTACTTC. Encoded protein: CASSLWQGEQYF. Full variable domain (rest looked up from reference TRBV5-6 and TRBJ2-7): DAGVTQSPTHLIKTRGQQVTLRCSPKSGHDTVSWYQQALGQGPQFIFQYYEEEERQRGNFPDRFSGHQFPNYSSELNVNALLLGDSALYLCASSLWQGEQYFGPGTRLTVT.

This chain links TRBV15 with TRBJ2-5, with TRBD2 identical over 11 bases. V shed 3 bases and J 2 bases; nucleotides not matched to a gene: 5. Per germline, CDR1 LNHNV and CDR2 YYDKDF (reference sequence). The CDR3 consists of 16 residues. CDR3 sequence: CATSSQGLAGQETQYF. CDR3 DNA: TGTGCCACCAGCAGTCAAGGACTAGCGGGTCAAGAGACCCAGTACTTC.

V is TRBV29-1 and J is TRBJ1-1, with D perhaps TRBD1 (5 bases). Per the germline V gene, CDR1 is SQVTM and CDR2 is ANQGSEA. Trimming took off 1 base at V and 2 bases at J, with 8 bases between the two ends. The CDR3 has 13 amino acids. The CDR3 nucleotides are TGCAGCGTTGAAGGGACACTAAACACTGAAGCTTTCTTT. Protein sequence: CSVEGTLNTEAFF.

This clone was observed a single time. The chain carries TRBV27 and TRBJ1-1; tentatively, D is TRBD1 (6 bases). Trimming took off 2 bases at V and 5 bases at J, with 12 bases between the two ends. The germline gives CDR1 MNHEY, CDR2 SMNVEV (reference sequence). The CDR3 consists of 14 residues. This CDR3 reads CASSLRGGRTEAFF. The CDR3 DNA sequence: TGTGCCAGCAGTTTAAGGGGGGGTCGGACTGAAGCTTTCTTT.

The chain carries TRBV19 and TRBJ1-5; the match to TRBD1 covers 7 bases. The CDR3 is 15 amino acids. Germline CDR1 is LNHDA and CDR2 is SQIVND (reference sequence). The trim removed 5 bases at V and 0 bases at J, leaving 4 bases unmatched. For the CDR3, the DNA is TGTGCCAGTAGTGGGGGACAGATTAGCAATCAGCCCCAGCATTTT. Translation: CASSGGQISNQPQHF.

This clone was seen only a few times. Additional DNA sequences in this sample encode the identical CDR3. The CDR3 sequence is CASSARQNTEAFF. The CDR3 nucleotides are TGTGCCAGCAGCGCCCGACAGAACACTGAAGCTTTCTTT. The gene calls are TRBV9 and TRBJ1-1; D unclear. V lost 3 bases and J lost 1, with 7 bases in between. This CDR3 contains 13 residues. In germline, CDR1 is SGDLS, CDR2 YYNGEE.

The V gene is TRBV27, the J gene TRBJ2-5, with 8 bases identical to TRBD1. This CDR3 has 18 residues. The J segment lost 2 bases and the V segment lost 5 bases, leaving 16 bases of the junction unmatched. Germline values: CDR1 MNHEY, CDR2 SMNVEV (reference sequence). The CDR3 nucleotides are TGTGCCAGCAGTAGGACAGGGCCTTTAAGGAGGTTTCAAGAGACCCAGTACTTC. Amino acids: CASSRTGPLRRFQETQYF.

The CDR3 DNA is TGTGCCAGCAGATCCCGACTAGCGGACTCCTACGAGCAGTACTTC. This encodes CASRSRLADSYEQYF. The V gene is TRBV7-2, the J gene TRBJ2-5; TRBD2 matches 9 bases. The J call may be faulty, since TRBJ2-7 better matches the DNA end. CDR3 size: 15 residues. In germline, CDR1 is SGHTA, CDR2 FQGNSA.

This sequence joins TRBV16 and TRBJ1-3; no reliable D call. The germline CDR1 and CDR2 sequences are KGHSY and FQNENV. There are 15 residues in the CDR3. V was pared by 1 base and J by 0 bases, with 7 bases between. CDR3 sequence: CASSQYSSSGNTIYF. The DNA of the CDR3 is TGTGCCAGCAGCCAATACTCGAGCTCTGGAAACACCATATATTTT. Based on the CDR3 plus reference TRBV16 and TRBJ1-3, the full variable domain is GEEVAQTPKHLVRGEGQKAKLYCAPIKGHSYVFWYQQVLKNEFKFLISFQNENVFDETGMPKERFSAKCLPNSPCSLEIQATKLEDSAVYFCASSQYSSSGNTIYFGEGSWLTVV.

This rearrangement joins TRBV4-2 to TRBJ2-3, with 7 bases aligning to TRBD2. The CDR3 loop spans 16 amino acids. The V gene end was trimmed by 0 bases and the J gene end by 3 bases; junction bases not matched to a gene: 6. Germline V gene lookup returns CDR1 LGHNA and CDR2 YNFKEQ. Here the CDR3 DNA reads TGTGCCAGCAGCCAAGAGACTAGCCCTAGGACAGATACGCAGTATTTT. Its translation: CASSQETSPRTDTQYF.

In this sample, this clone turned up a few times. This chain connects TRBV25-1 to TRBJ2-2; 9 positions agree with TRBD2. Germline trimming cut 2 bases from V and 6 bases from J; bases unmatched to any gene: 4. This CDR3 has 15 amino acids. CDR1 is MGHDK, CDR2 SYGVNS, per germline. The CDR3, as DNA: TGTGCCAGCAGTGAAGCGGGAGGGTTGGCCGGGGAGCTGTTTTTT. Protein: CASSEAGGLAGELFF.

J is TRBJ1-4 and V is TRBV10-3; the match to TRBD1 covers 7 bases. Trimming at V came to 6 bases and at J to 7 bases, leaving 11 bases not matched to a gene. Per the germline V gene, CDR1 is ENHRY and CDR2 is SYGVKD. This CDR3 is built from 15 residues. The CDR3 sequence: CAISAGQGVVEKLFF. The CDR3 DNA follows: TGTGCCATCAGCGCCGGCCAGGGGGTCGTTGAAAAACTGTTTTTT.